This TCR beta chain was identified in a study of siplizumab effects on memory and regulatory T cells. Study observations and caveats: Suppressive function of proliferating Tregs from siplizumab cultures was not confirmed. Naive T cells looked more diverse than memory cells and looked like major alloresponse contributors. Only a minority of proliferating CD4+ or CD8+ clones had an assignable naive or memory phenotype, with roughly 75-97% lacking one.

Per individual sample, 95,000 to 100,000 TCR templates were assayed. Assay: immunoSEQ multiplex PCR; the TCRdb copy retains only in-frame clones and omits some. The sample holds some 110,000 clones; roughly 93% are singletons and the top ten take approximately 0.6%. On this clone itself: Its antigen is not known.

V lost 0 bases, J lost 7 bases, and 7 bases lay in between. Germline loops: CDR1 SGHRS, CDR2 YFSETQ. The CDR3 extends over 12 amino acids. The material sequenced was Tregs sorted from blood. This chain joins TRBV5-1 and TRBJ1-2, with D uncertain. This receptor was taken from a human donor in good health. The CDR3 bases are TGCGCCAGCAGCTTGGGGCAATTTGGCTACACCTTC. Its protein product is CASSLGQFGYTF. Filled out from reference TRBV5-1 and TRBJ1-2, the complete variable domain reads KAGVTQTPRYLIKTRGQQVTLSCSPISGHRSVSWYQQTPGQGLQFLFEYFSETQRNKGNFPGRFSGRQFSNSRSEMNVSTLELGDSALYLCASSLGQFGYTFGSGTRLTVV.